These 27 T cell receptor beta chains came from one sample sequenced in a study of T-cell memory formation after mild COVID-19. TCRdb analysed the 5' RACE reads with MiXCR anew, one entry per CDR3 protein. Among 40,000 to 55,000 distinct CDR3 sequences, under 7.5% were seen once, and the ten largest hold 1.4% to 1.5%. Sequencing input: PBMCs or a T cell subset sorted from them (not recorded which). All receptors come from a man between 18 and 35 years old who had mild COVID-19 (a few samples of this study predate the infection). Cell type and time point are not known.

This clonotype was seen more than once but under ten times. The genes are TRBV29-1 and TRBJ2-1, with D perhaps TRBD1 or TRBD2 (5 bases each). CDR3 length: 10 amino acids. The germline CDR1 and CDR2 sequences are SQVTM and ANQGSEA. The germline V and J ends were trimmed by 5 bases and 13 bases, with 12 bases remaining between them. The DNA for the CDR3 is TGCAGCGTTCCTGGGACGATTCAGTTCTTC. Its protein is CSVPGTIQFF.

This chain links TRBV6-1 with TRBJ1-1, with 7 bases lining up with TRBD1. Germline V gene sequence: CDR1 MNHNS, CDR2 SASEGT. J was trimmed by 1 base and V by 6 bases; bases with no gene match: 5. The length of the CDR3 is 14 residues. The CDR3 DNA follows: TGTGCCAGCAGCTCCGGGACAGAGAACACTGAAGCTTTCTTT. Its translation is CASSSGTENTEAFF.

There are a few counts of this clonotype. The chain employs TRBV12-3 or TRBV12-4 and TRBJ1-5; a possible D gene is TRBD1 (5 bases). CDR3 length: 14 residues. V gave up 5 bases and J gave up 0 bases, with 8 bases separating them. The CDR3 DNA follows: TGTGCCAGCAGTCGGGACCATAGCAATCAGCCCCAGCATTTT. It encodes CASSRDHSNQPQHF.

The chain uses TRBV20-1 and TRBJ2-5, with D possibly matching TRBD2 (7 bases). Germline V gives CDR1 DFQATT, CDR2 SNEGSKA (reference sequence). The CDR3 sequence is 13 residues long. Trimming stripped 2 bases from V and 5 bases from J, with 12 bases between. This CDR3 reads CSARRRGGETQYF. DNA of the CDR3: TGCAGTGCTAGACGAAGGGGGGGGGAGACCCAGTACTTC.

The V call is TRBV18, the J call TRBJ2-4, with 7 nucleotides matching TRBD1. The CDR3 has 14 amino acids. Per germline, CDR1 KGHSH and CDR2 LQKENI. V dropped 3 bases and J dropped 5; count of bases not matched to a gene: 4. CDR3 DNA sequence: TGTGCCAGCTCACCTTGGGACAGAGAAAACATTCAGTACTTC. It translates to CASSPWDRENIQYF.

The V gene is TRBV24-1, the J gene TRBJ1-1; 12 nucleotides line up with TRBD1. J was trimmed by 3 bases and V by 4 bases; bases with no gene match: 5. Germline CDR1 and CDR2: KGHDR and SFDVKD. CDR3 length: 16 amino acids. DNA of the CDR3: TGTGCCACCAGTGACTCCGGGACAGGGGGCGACACTGAAGCTTTCTTT. This sequence encodes CATSDSGTGGDTEAFF.

This clonotype was counted ten times or more. The CDR3 coding sequence is TGTGCCAGCAGTTTAGATTCTAGCGGGGCAACGGATACGCAGTATTTT. It encodes CASSLDSSGATDTQYF. This chain joins TRBV12-3 or TRBV12-4 and TRBJ2-3, with TRBD2 matching 9 bases. The V and J ends lost 1 base and 6 bases, in that order; junction bases with no gene match: 8. This CDR3 region has 16 residues.

The table lists this clonotype with many counts. The V call is TRBV11-2, the J call TRBJ2-3; D is ambiguous. Germline V gene data show CDR1 as SGHAT and CDR2 as FQNNGV. The CDR3 is 11 amino acids. Between the trimmed V and J ends, which lost 4 bases and 2 bases, there was a span of 1 base. CDR3 nucleotides: TGTGCCAGCAGCTCCACAGATACGCAGTATTTT. Its translation is CASSSTDTQYF.

Written as DNA, the CDR3 is TGTGCCAGCAGCGTTACCGGGACTAGCGGGGGGGCCACAGATACGCAGTATTTT. This sequence encodes CASSVTGTSGGATDTQYF. The chain links TRBV9 to TRBJ2-3, with TRBD2 matching 16 bases. Germline V gives CDR1 SGDLS, CDR2 YYNGEE. The ends lost 2 bases at V and 2 bases at J; junction bases unmatched: 5. This CDR3 is 18 amino acids long.

This clonotype was recorded a few times. This chain joins TRBV5-1 and TRBJ2-6; D gene unclear. Trimming left V 5 bases short and J 4 bases short, with 7 bases between. Germline CDR1 is SGHRS and CDR2 is YFSETQ. The CDR3 covers 13 residues. The CDR3 here is CASRFEGANVLTF. Written as DNA, the CDR3 is TGCGCCAGCAGGTTTGAAGGGGCCAACGTCCTGACTTTC.

The chain is built from TRBV5-1 and TRBJ2-3; D gene uncertain. Trimming took 3 bases from V and 6 from J, leaving 11 bases between them. Looked up from germline, CDR1 is SGHRS and CDR2 is YFSETQ. This CDR3 region has 13 residues. As DNA, the CDR3 is TGCGCCAGCAGCTCCCTCCCCTCTGATACGCAGTATTTT. It codes for CASSSLPSDTQYF.

The V call is TRBV6-5, the J call TRBJ1-2, with D possibly TRBD1 on 6 matching bases. The CDR3 totals 15 residues. The V end was cut by 0 bases, the J end by 5 bases, with 13 bases between. CDR1 is MNHEY, CDR2 SVGAGI, per germline. Written as DNA, the CDR3 is TGTGCCAGCAGTTACTCGTCCAGGGGTGGGTATGGCTACACCTTC. Encoded protein: CASSYSSRGGYGYTF.

The V and J genes are TRBV6-2 or TRBV6-3 and TRBJ1-1; D perhaps matches TRBD1 (6 bases). The ends were cut back, 2 bases at V and 5 bases at J, with 12 bases in the middle. CDR1 is MNHEY, CDR2 SVGEGT, per germline. The CDR3 consists of 14 residues. Written as DNA, the CDR3 is TGTGCCAGCAGTTACCGGGGGCCGAGGACTGAAGCTTTCTTT. Its translation: CASSYRGPRTEAFF.

This clonotype has more than one count but fewer than ten. This chain connects TRBV6-5 to TRBJ2-6, with D possibly matching TRBD2 (6 bases). This CDR3 region has 16 residues. The V end was cut by 5 bases, the J end by 7 bases, with 18 bases between. Germline lookup yields CDR1 MNHEY and CDR2 SVGAGI. The CDR3 DNA reads TGTGCCAGCAGTGGCGGGATCCCAGGAGGAGCCAACGTCCTGACTTTC. Amino acid sequence: CASSGGIPGGANVLTF.

This clonotype has more than one count but fewer than ten. The junction departs from germline at one end; a sequencing error may be responsible. The chain joins TRBV7-7 to TRBJ2-3, with a possible D match to TRBD1 (5 bases). Germline V gives CDR1 SSHAT, CDR2 FNYEAQ (reference sequence). This CDR3 region has 13 residues. The CDR3: CASSLQGRDTQYF. The DNA for the CDR3 is TGTGCTAGCAGCTTGCAGGGCCGAGATACGCAGTATTTT.

This clonotype showed up just a few times. This chain joins TRBV4-1 and TRBJ1-5; the D gene is possibly TRBD1 (5 bases). The germline gives CDR1 MGHRA, CDR2 YSYEKL. The CDR3 runs to 18 residues. Trimming shortened V by 4 bases and J by 0 bases, and 19 bases separated the two germline ends. The CDR3, as DNA: TGCGCCAGCAGCCTCGTCGCTATAGGGGATTATAGCAATCAGCCCCAGCATTTT. Protein product: CASSLVAIGDYSNQPQHF.

This clonotype was recorded a few times. The rearrangement uses TRBV7-2 and TRBJ2-5, with a tentative D call TRBD1 (5 bases). The CDR3 is made up of 15 amino acids. V lost 2 bases and J 2 bases, leaving 12 bases between the germline ends. Germline CDR1 is SGHTA and CDR2 is FQGNSA. CDR3 region: CASSLSRAQQETQYF. DNA of the CDR3: TGTGCCAGCAGCTTAAGCAGGGCCCAACAAGAGACCCAGTACTTC. Complete variable domain (other parts from reference TRBV7-2 and TRBJ2-5): GAGVSQSPSNKVTEKGKDVELRCDPISGHTALYWYRQSLGQGLEFLIYFQGNSAPDKSGLPSDRFSAERTGGSVSTLTIQRTQQEDSAVYLCASSLSRAQQETQYFGPGTRLLVL.

This clonotype was picked up many times. The chain couples TRBV2 to TRBJ2-1; D may be TRBD1 (5 bases). The CDR3 is made up of 12 amino acids. The ends were cut back, 8 bases at V and 8 bases at J, with 13 bases in the middle. Germline-derived CDR1 and CDR2 are SNHLY and FYNNEI. CDR3 sequence reads: CASGPGIYEQFF. In DNA, the CDR3 is TGTGCCAGCGGACCAGGGATCTATGAGCAGTTCTTC. The full variable domain, its missing parts supplied by reference TRBV2 and TRBJ2-1, is EPEVTQTPSHQVTQMGQEVILRCVPISNHLYFYWYRQILGQKVEFLVSFYNNEISEKSEIFDDQFSVERPDGSNFTLKIRSTKLEDSAMYFCASGPGIYEQFFGPGTRLTVL.

The chain links TRBV20-1 to TRBJ1-1; unclear D gene. Germline V gives CDR1 DFQATT, CDR2 SNEGSKA (reference sequence). The CDR3 has 12 residues. CDR3 residues: CSGKLTENLAFF. The CDR3 nucleotides are TGCAGCGGTAAACTGACTGAGAACCTGGCTTTCTTT.

Points on this clonotype: Likely a read error: the CDR3 ends without its conserved phenylalanine or tryptophan. This chain links TRBV6-5 with TRBJ1-1, with D possibly matching TRBD1 (5 bases). V dropped 2 bases and J dropped 4 bases, with 17 bases sitting between them. Germline CDR1 reads MNHEY; CDR2 reads SVGAGI. The CDR3 runs 16 residues. The CDR3 sequence is CASSYSGTGLGTEAFL. The CDR3 nucleotides read TGTGCCAGCAGTTACAGCGGGACGGGGCTAGGCACTGAAGCTTTCTTA.

This clonotype has a handful of counts. The J gene is TRBJ2-7, the V gene TRBV7-9; D is unresolved. V dropped 3 bases and J dropped 5 bases, with 5 bases sitting between them. Germline V CDR1 and CDR2: SEHNR, FQNEAQ (reference sequence). This CDR3 contains 11 residues. In DNA form, the CDR3 reads TGTGCCAGCAGCTTCTTGGACGAGCAGTACTTC. Translating gives CASSFLDEQYF.

This clonotype was detected ten times or more. The V and J genes are TRBV12-3 or TRBV12-4 and TRBJ1-3; TRBD1 agrees at 7 bases. There are 14 residues in the CDR3. V trimming: 6 bases; J trimming: 0 bases; junction bases outside the gene matches: 2. Written as DNA, the CDR3 is TGTGCCAGCAGCAGGGGGTCCTCTGGAAACACCATATATTTT. This translates into CASSRGSSGNTIYF.

In its sample, this clonotype was seen a few times. The V gene is TRBV12-3 or TRBV12-4, the J gene TRBJ1-3; 10 positions match TRBD1. The CDR3 has 15 amino acids. Germline trimming cut 6 bases from V and 2 bases from J; bases unmatched to any gene: 4. The CDR3 reads CASREGTGAGNTIYF. CDR3 nucleotides: TGTGCCAGCAGGGAAGGGACAGGGGCTGGAAACACCATATATTTT.

This clonotype appeared many times. J is TRBJ2-6 and V is TRBV10-3; D is perhaps TRBD2 (5 bases). V gave up 2 bases and J gave up 2 bases, with 19 bases separating them. The CDR3 spans 19 residues. The germline CDR1 and CDR2 sequences are ENHRY and SYGVKD. The CDR3 loop is CAISEQPGTHLPGANVLTF. The CDR3 DNA follows: TGTGCCATCAGTGAGCAGCCGGGAACGCACCTCCCTGGGGCCAACGTCCTGACTTTC.

This rearrangement joins TRBV7-2 to TRBJ2-7; D not certain. V lost 1 base and J lost 3, with 7 bases in between. This CDR3 is 13 amino acids long. Germline V gene lookup returns CDR1 SGHTA and CDR2 FQGNSA. CDR3 coding DNA: TGTGCCAGCAGCTTAGACTATGGCTACGAGCAGTACTTC. Encoded protein: CASSLDYGYEQYF.

This clonotype was picked up a small number of times. The rearrangement uses TRBV19 and TRBJ2-1; D is unresolved. This CDR3 has 14 residues. Trimming removed 7 bases from V and 4 bases from J, with 14 bases in between. The germline V gene encodes CDR1 LNHDA and CDR2 SQIVND (reference sequence). The DNA for the CDR3 is TGTGCCAGTACTGACGGAAGTGTGTACAATGAGCAGTTCTTC. Translating it yields CASTDGSVYNEQFF.

Ten or more counts support this clonotype. The chain couples TRBV7-2 to TRBJ2-5, with 7 nucleotides matching TRBD2. The CDR3 has 15 residues. V lost 5 bases, J lost 2 bases, and 8 bases stayed unmatched. Germline V gene data show CDR1 as SGHTA and CDR2 as FQGNSA. In nucleotides, the CDR3 is TGTGCCAGCAGCCCTTGGACTAGACCTCAAGAGACCCAGTACTTC. Translation gives CASSPWTRPQETQYF.